The source of this T cell receptor (beta chain) is a study of blood T cell repertoires in COVID-19. Looking at the study overall: The United States, Italy and Spain were the sources of the acute and convalescent COVID-19 samples. Sample material is recorded as cDNA or gDNA derived from T cells, B-cell-depleted T cells, or PBMCs.

The V gene end was trimmed by 0 bases and the J gene end by 7 bases; junction bases not matched to a gene: 6. Germline CDR1 and CDR2: SGHRS and YFSETQ. This CDR3 is built from 15 residues. Original handling: Amplified reference gene primers provided the basis for estimating nucleated cell counts. TCRdb's table, derived via immunoSEQ multiplex PCR, lists solely in-frame clones and lacks some. The DNA was the basis for D and trimming; V, J and clone size are from that table. This sample yields approximately 21,000 clones, of which roughly 89% are seen a single time; around 12% belongs to the top ten. The chain is built from TRBV5-1 and TRBJ2-1, with 8 bases matching TRBD2. Sequenced: peripheral blood. The receptor's source is a woman of 80 years or more with active or convalescent COVID-19. CDR3 loop: CASSLGWTGGNEQFF. The CDR3 DNA is TGCGCCAGCAGCTTGGGGTGGACGGGGGGGAATGAGCAGTTCTTC.